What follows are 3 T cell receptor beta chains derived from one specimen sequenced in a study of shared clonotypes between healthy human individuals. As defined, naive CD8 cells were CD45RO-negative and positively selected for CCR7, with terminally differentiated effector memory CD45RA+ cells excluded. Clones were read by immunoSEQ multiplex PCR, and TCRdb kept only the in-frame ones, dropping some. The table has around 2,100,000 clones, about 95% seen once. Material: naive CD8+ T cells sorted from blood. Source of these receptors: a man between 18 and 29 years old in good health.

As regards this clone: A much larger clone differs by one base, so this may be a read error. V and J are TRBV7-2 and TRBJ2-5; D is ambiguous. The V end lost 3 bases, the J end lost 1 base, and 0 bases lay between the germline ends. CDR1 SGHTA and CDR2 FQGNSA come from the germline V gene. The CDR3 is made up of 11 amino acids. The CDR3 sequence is CASSFQETQYF. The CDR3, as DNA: TGTGCCAGCAGCTTCCAAGAGACCCAGTACTTC.

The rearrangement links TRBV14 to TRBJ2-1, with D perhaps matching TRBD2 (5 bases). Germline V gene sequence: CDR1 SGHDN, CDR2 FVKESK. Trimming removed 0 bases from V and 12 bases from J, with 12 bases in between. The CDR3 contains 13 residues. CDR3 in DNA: TGTGCCAGCAGCCAAGATCTGGGCGGGCGGCAGTTCTTC. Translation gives CASSQDLGGRQFF.

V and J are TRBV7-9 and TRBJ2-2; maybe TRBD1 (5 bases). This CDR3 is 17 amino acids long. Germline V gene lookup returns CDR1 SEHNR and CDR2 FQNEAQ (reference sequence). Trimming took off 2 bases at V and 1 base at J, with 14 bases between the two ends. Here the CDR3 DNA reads TGTGCCAGCAGCTTACTCCTGGCAGGGTTGAACACCGGGGAGCTGTTTTTT. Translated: CASSLLLAGLNTGELFF. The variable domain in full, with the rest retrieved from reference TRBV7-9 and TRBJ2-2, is DTGVSQNPRHKITKRGQNVTFRCDPISEHNRLYWYRQTLGQGPEFLTYFQNEAQLEKSRLLSDRFSAERPKGSFSTLEIQRTEQGDSAMYLCASSLLLAGLNTGELFFGEGSRLTVL.